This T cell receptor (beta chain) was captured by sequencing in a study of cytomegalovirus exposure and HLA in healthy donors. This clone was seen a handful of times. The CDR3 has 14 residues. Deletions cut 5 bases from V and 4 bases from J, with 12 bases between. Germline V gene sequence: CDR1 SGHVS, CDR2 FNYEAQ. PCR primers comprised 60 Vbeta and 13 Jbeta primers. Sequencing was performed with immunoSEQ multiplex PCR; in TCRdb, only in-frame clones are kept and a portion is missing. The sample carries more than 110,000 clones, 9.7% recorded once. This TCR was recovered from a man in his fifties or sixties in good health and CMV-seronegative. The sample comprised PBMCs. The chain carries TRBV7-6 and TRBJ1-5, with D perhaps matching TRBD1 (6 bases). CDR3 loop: CASSRTVGNQPQHF. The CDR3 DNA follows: TGTGCCAGCAGCCGGACAGTCGGGAATCAGCCCCAGCATTTT.